The 2 T cell receptor beta chains given below trace back to one sample, sequenced in a study of low-dose radiotherapy and immunotherapy resistance in tumors. Time point noted: after trial treatment. Treatment in this sample: LDRT plus nivolumab, ipilimumab, low-dose cyclophosphamide and aspirin (RACIN trial). Covering alpha and beta chains, TRAV- and TRBV-specific primers were used for the first-strand cDNA. It was with a constant-region primer and a V-primer adapter that TCRs were amplified over approximately 20 PCR cycles. TCRdb ran MiXCR on the reads and lists one entry per CDR3 protein. The sample holds about 100,000 distinct CDR3 sequences, less than 25% seen once. Sequenced material: PBMCs, taken after low-dose radiotherapy plus immunotherapy. Receptors originate from a male donor with prostate cancer.

V is TRBV5-1 and J is TRBJ1-1; the D gene is possibly TRBD1 (6 bases). The CDR3 consists of 17 residues. Trimming took 4 bases from V and 3 from J, leaving 22 bases between them. Germline V gene lookup returns CDR1 SGHRS and CDR2 YFSETQ. The DNA for the CDR3 is TGCGCCAGCAGCCTCGCTAGCGGGGGGCGCGGGTACACTGAAGCTTTCTTT. As protein: CASSLASGGRGYTEAFF. Filled out from reference TRBV5-1 and TRBJ1-1, the complete variable domain reads KAGVTQTPRYLIKTRGQQVTLSCSPISGHRSVSWYQQTPGQGLQFLFEYFSETQRNKGNFPGRFSGRQFSNSRSEMNVSTLELGDSALYLCASSLASGGRGYTEAFFGQGTRLTVV.

In this sample, this clonotype turned up many times. V gene TRBV12-3 or TRBV12-4 combines with J gene TRBJ2-7; possibly TRBD1 or TRBD2 for D (5 bases each). There are 15 residues in the CDR3. Deletions cut 5 bases from V and 1 base from J, with 15 bases between. CDR3 residues: CASSKGPPRSYEQYF. The DNA for the CDR3 is TGTGCCAGCAGTAAGGGACCCCCCAGGTCCTACGAGCAGTACTTC.